This entry is about one T cell receptor beta chain. Its target is not known. V lost 6 bases and J lost 0; bases outside the gene matches: 9. Per the germline V gene, CDR1 is SGHRS and CDR2 is YFSETQ. The CDR3 loop spans 15 amino acids. This specimen belongs to a study of T cell responses to AZD1222 COVID-19 vaccine. Looking at the study overall: Analyses pooled second doses at about 4 or about 12 weeks.

TCRdb's table, derived via immunoSEQ multiplex PCR, lists solely in-frame clones and lacks some. The sample includes 35,000 or so clones, roughly nine tenths of them seen just once. Overall study findings and caveats: Only 5 or 6 individuals given AZD1222 were seropositive at baseline.

The material was peripheral blood, obtained on day 0 of AZD1222 vaccination. The receptor was isolated from an adult in good health. The genes are TRBV5-1 and TRBJ2-7; 7 positions agree with TRBD1. In nucleotides, the CDR3 is TGCGCCAGCACACGGGACAGCCGAAGCTCCTACGAGCAGTACTTC. This sequence encodes CASTRDSRSSYEQYF.